The 32 T cell receptor beta chains listed next were all sequenced from one sample in a study of blood T cell repertoires in COVID-19. Measured with immunoSEQ multiplex PCR; TCRdb has only the in-frame clones, and not every one. The table includes roughly 310,000 clones, around 87% detected once. Sequenced input: peripheral blood. Receptor source: a woman aged 45 to 65 with active or convalescent COVID-19.

This clone has more than one count but fewer than ten. This chain uses TRBV6-1 with TRBJ1-2; no clear D gene. V was cut by 0 bases and J by 4 bases, with 6 bases left in between. The CDR3 contains 13 residues. CDR1 is MNHNS and CDR2 is SASEGT in the germline V gene. The CDR3 region has the DNA TGTGCCAGCAGTGAAGCTCCCATCTATGGCTACACCTTC. It encodes CASSEAPIYGYTF.

This chain uses TRBV4-2 with TRBJ1-4, with D uncertain. The CDR3 has 16 residues. Trimming took 0 bases from V and 5 from J, leaving 13 bases between them. Germline V gene lookup returns CDR1 LGHNA and CDR2 YNFKEQ. CDR3: CASSQEVRSANEKLFF. The CDR3 bases are TGTGCCAGCAGCCAAGAAGTTAGGTCAGCGAATGAAAAACTGTTTTTT.

The chain has TRBV5-1 and TRBJ2-7; D possibly corresponds to TRBD1 (5 bases). CDR1 is SGHRS, CDR2 YFSETQ, per germline. The CDR3 is 15 amino acids. V shed 0 bases and J shed 2 bases, with 12 bases lying between them. For the CDR3, the DNA is TGCGCCAGCAGCTTGGAGCCAGGGTCCCCCTACGAGCAGTACTTC. This encodes CASSLEPGSPYEQYF.

This clone was detected only once. The chain carries TRBV28 and TRBJ2-7; 8 nucleotides match TRBD1. This CDR3 spans 14 amino acids. CDR1 and CDR2 from the germline V gene are MDHEN and SYDVKM. After removal of 4 bases from V and 3 bases from J, the junction contained 5 bases not matched to a gene. CDR3 bases: TGTGCCAGCAGTTCGCAGGGGGCTTTCTACGAGCAGTACTTC. It codes for CASSSQGAFYEQYF.

V usage is TRBV19 and J usage is TRBJ1-2; D possibly corresponds to TRBD1 (6 bases). The CDR3 runs 15 residues. Germline CDR1 LNHDA, CDR2 SQIVND (reference sequence). V lost 5 bases and J 3 bases, leaving 16 bases between the germline ends. CDR3 in amino acids: CASSSQGMADYGYTF. The CDR3 nucleotides are TGTGCCAGTAGTTCGCAGGGGATGGCGGACTATGGCTACACCTTC. The whole variable domain, remainder taken from reference TRBV19 and TRBJ1-2, is DGGITQSPKYLFRKEGQNVTLSCEQNLNHDAMYWYRQDPGQGLRLIYYSQIVNDFQKGDIAEGYSVSREKKESFPLTVTSAQKNPTAFYLCASSSQGMADYGYTFGSGTRLTVV.

The chain recombines TRBV30 with TRBJ2-2, with D possibly TRBD2 on 5 matching bases. The germline gives CDR1 GTSNPN, CDR2 SVGIG (reference sequence). With 6 bases removed from V and 0 bases from J, the gap between germline ends came to 17 bases. The CDR3 sequence is 16 residues long. The DNA of the CDR3 is TGTGCCTGTCAGTCGCTAGCTAGGGCGAACACCGGGGAGCTGTTTTTT. Its translation is CACQSLARANTGELFF. The variable domain in full, completed from reference TRBV30 and TRBJ2-2, reads SQTIHQWPATLVQPVGSPLSLECTVEGTSNPNLYWYRQAAGRGLQLLFYSVGIGQISSEVPQNLSASRPQDRQFILSSKKLLLSDSGFYLCACQSLARANTGELFFGEGSRLTVL.

The V gene is TRBV5-1, the J gene TRBJ2-7; D call uncertain. The V and J ends lost 0 bases and 6 bases respectively, with 13 bases between them. Germline V gene data show CDR1 as SGHRS and CDR2 as YFSETQ. The CDR3 loop spans 14 amino acids. The CDR3 sequence: CASSLDPPSSEQYF. The CDR3, as DNA: TGCGCCAGCAGCTTGGACCCCCCGAGCTCCGAGCAGTACTTC.

This chain links TRBV7-9 with TRBJ1-1; D uncertain. The CDR3 spans 13 residues. Per the germline V gene, CDR1 is SEHNR and CDR2 is FQNEAQ (reference sequence). Trimming left V 11 bases short and J 3 bases short, with 16 bases between. Written as DNA, the CDR3 is TGTGCCGGGGTAGAGGGAGGTTACACTGAAGCTTTCTTT. It encodes CAGVEGGYTEAFF.

This sequence joins TRBV30 and TRBJ2-1; the match to TRBD2 covers 11 bases. Germline CDR1 is GTSNPN and CDR2 is SVGIG (reference sequence). Germline trimming cut 3 bases from V and 2 bases from J; bases unmatched to any gene: 3. The CDR3 has 15 residues. The CDR3 nucleotides are TGTGCCTGGAGATTACTAGCGGGAGCCTACAATGAGCAGTTCTTC. It translates to CAWRLLAGAYNEQFF.

The genes are TRBV3-1 (or the pseudogene TRBV3-2) and TRBJ1-6, with D possibly matching TRBD1 (5 bases). This CDR3 spans 15 amino acids. CDR1 and CDR2 (germline): LGHDT, YNNKEL (reference sequence). V was cut by 5 bases and J by 10 bases, with 18 bases left in between. The CDR3 DNA sequence: TGTGCCAGCAGCGAATACTGGCAGGGTCGGTCACCCCTCCACTTT. Translating gives CASSEYWQGRSPLHF.

The chain has TRBV25-1 and TRBJ2-2; 7 bases are a match to TRBD1. CDR1 and CDR2 from the germline V gene are MGHDK and SYGVNS. The CDR3 consists of 14 residues. J gave up 5 bases and V 7 bases, and 7 bases lay outside the gene matches. As DNA, the CDR3 is TGTGCCAGCAATCCGGCAGGGGGAACCGGGGAGCTGTTTTTT. This sequence encodes CASNPAGGTGELFF.

The chain employs TRBV7-9 and TRBJ2-1; TRBD2 agrees at 12 bases. The CDR3 spans 16 residues. Looked up from germline, CDR1 is SEHNR and CDR2 is FQNEAQ (reference sequence). Losses at the gene ends were 5 bases for V and 2 bases for J; bases not matched to a gene: 4. In DNA form, the CDR3 reads TGTGCCAGCAGCGCTAGCGGGAGGGCGCCCTACAATGAGCAGTTCTTC. Encoded protein: CASSASGRAPYNEQFF.

V and J are TRBV30 and TRBJ2-7, with no clear D. The CDR3 covers 11 residues. V gave up 5 bases and J gave up 5 bases, with 10 bases separating them. In germline, CDR1 is GTSNPN, CDR2 SVGIG (reference sequence). CDR3 protein: CAWSLQDEQYF. In DNA, the CDR3 is TGTGCCTGGTCCCTCCAGGACGAGCAGTACTTC.

The chain joins TRBV14 to TRBJ1-2, with 7 bases aligning to TRBD1. V gave up 4 bases and J gave up 7 bases; unmatched junction bases: 9. Germline loops: CDR1 SGHDN, CDR2 FVKESK. This CDR3 region has 14 residues. The CDR3 here is CASSLTGLYRGYTF. The CDR3 nucleotides read TGTGCCAGCAGCCTGACAGGGCTATATCGTGGCTACACCTTC. Full variable domain (outside the CDR3, taken from reference TRBV14 and TRBJ1-2): EAGVTQFPSHSVIEKGQTVTLRCDPISGHDNLYWYRRVMGKEIKFLLHFVKESKQDESGMPNNRFLAERTGGTYSTLKVQPAELEDSGVYFCASSLTGLYRGYTFGSGTRLTVV.

This chain connects TRBV3-1 (or the pseudogene TRBV3-2) to TRBJ1-2; D is perhaps TRBD1 (6 bases). Germline CDR1 LGHDT, CDR2 YNNKEL (reference sequence). The CDR3 is 17 residues long. V lost 2 bases and J 7 bases, leaving 23 bases between the germline ends. The CDR3 loop is CASSQRDSSQGRFGYTF. The DNA of the CDR3 is TGTGCCAGCAGCCAACGTGATTCTTCACAGGGAAGGTTTGGCTACACCTTC.

The chain carries TRBV5-5 and TRBJ2-3, with a tentative D call TRBD2 (5 bases). Germline CDR1 SGHKS, CDR2 YYEKEE (reference sequence). The CDR3 length is 15 residues. The V end was cut by 5 bases, the J end by 8 bases, with 21 bases between. CDR3 amino acids: CASRETDGNDPTQYF. CDR3 DNA sequence: TGTGCCAGCAGAGAAACGGACGGGAACGACCCTACGCAGTATTTT. Supplemented by reference TRBV5-5 and TRBJ2-3, the full variable domain reads DAGVTQSPTHLIKTRGQQVTLRCSPISGHKSVSWYQQVLGQGPQFIFQYYEKEERGRGNFPDRFSARQFPNYSSELNVNALLLGDSALYLCASRETDGNDPTQYFGPGTRLTVL.

The rearrangement uses TRBV30 and TRBJ1-2, with D perhaps matching TRBD1 (6 bases). With 5 bases removed from V and 5 bases from J, the gap between germline ends came to 15 bases. CDR3 length equals 13 residues. CDR1 and CDR2 from the germline V gene are GTSNPN and SVGIG (reference sequence). CDR3 in amino acids: CAWETGIRYGYTF. The CDR3 nucleotides read TGTGCCTGGGAAACAGGGATTCGGTATGGCTACACCTTC.

The chain is built from TRBV19 and TRBJ2-5; perhaps TRBD1 as D (7 bases). The CDR3 is made up of 15 amino acids. Germline values: CDR1 LNHDA, CDR2 SQIVND (reference sequence). The germline V and J ends were trimmed by 6 bases and 2 bases, with 16 bases remaining between them. The CDR3 nucleotides are TGTGCCAGTAGCCGGCAGGGGGGCTATCAAGAGACCCAGTACTTC. Translation: CASSRQGGYQETQYF.

This clone is a singleton in its sample. V gene TRBV28 combines with J gene TRBJ1-1; 9 bases agree with TRBD1. The CDR3 consists of 19 residues. With V trimmed by 1 base and J by 4 bases, 16 bases remained unmatched. CDR1 MDHEN and CDR2 SYDVKM come from the germline V gene. Here the CDR3 reads CASSLFSLDRGRVVTEAFF. CDR3 bases: TGTGCCAGCAGTTTATTTTCCCTGGACAGGGGACGGGTTGTCACTGAAGCTTTCTTT.

The J gene is TRBJ2-4, the V gene TRBV9, with 9 bases lining up with TRBD1. CDR1 SGDLS and CDR2 YYNGEE come from the germline V gene. V was pared by 4 bases and J by 1 base, with 9 bases of the junction left unmatched. The CDR3 sequence is 17 residues long. The CDR3 sequence: CASSPRGQGNAKNIQYF. The CDR3 nucleotides read TGTGCCAGCAGCCCCCGCGGACAGGGGAACGCCAAAAACATTCAGTACTTC. Combining the CDR3 with reference TRBV9 and TRBJ2-4 gives the whole variable domain DSGVTQTPKHLITATGQRVTLRCSPRSGDLSVYWYQQSLDQGLQFLIQYYNGEERAKGNILERFSAQQFPDLHSELNLSSLELGDSALYFCASSPRGQGNAKNIQYFGAGTRLSVL.

The chain recombines TRBV9 with TRBJ1-4; tentatively, D is TRBD1 (6 bases). Deletions cut 4 bases from V and 6 bases from J, with 16 bases between. Germline CDR1 reads SGDLS; CDR2 reads YYNGEE. The CDR3 has 15 residues. The CDR3 DNA is TGTGCCAGCAGCCAAAACGGACAGTACTATGAAAAACTGTTTTTT. As protein: CASSQNGQYYEKLFF.

This chain connects TRBV6-6 to TRBJ2-1, with 10 nucleotides matching TRBD1. CDR1 and CDR2 (germline): MNHNY, SVGAGI (reference sequence). CDR3 length equals 16 residues. Trimming at V came to 0 bases and at J to 5 bases, leaving 4 bases not matched to a gene. The CDR3 sequence: CASSYSRQGAHNEQFF. In DNA form, the CDR3 reads TGTGCCAGCAGTTACTCGCGACAGGGGGCCCACAATGAGCAGTTCTTC.

The chain recombines TRBV28 with TRBJ2-2; weak D call: TRBD2 (6 bases). Germline lookup yields CDR1 MDHEN and CDR2 SYDVKM. V shed 7 bases and J shed 3 bases, with 12 bases lying between them. There are 14 residues in the CDR3. The CDR3 DNA reads as TGTGCCAGCACGGCGGGAATTGACACCGGGGAGCTGTTTTTT. This codes for CASTAGIDTGELFF. The full variable domain, completed using reference TRBV28 and TRBJ2-2, is DVKVTQSSRYLVKRTGEKVFLECVQDMDHENMFWYRQDPGLGLRLIYFSYDVKMKEKGDIPEGYSVSREKKERFSLILESASTNQTSMYLCASTAGIDTGELFFGEGSRLTVL.

The chain uses TRBV4-3 and TRBJ2-1, with a tentative D call TRBD2 (6 bases). This CDR3 contains 16 residues. Looked up from germline, CDR1 is LGHNA and CDR2 is YSLEER. V lost 0 bases, J lost 0 bases, and 9 bases lay in between. Written as DNA, the CDR3 is TGCGCCAGCAGCCAAGAAGCGGGTAGCTCCTACAATGAGCAGTTCTTC. As protein: CASSQEAGSSYNEQFF.

The chain is built from TRBV24-1 and TRBJ2-3, with 9 bases that match TRBD2. After removal of 4 bases from V and 5 bases from J, the junction contained 9 bases not matched to a gene. This CDR3 region has 16 residues. Germline values: CDR1 KGHDR, CDR2 SFDVKD. CDR3 residues: CATSEGGTSLGDTQYF. Written as DNA, the CDR3 is TGTGCCACCAGTGAAGGGGGGACTAGCTTGGGAGATACGCAGTATTTT.

The chain combines TRBV6-2 or TRBV6-3 with TRBJ2-7, with TRBD2 matching over 7 bases. Germline loops: CDR1 MNHEY, CDR2 SVGEGT. This CDR3 region has 12 residues. The ends lost 4 bases at V and 10 bases at J; junction bases unmatched: 7. CDR3 protein: CASSSVGLDQYF. CDR3 bases: TGTGCCAGCAGTTCCGTCGGACTAGATCAGTACTTC.

In this sample, this clone turned up once. The CDR3, as DNA: TGTGCCAGCAGTCGAGCAAGGACTAGCGGTGACACCGGGGAGCTGTTTTTT. This encodes CASSRARTSGDTGELFF. This chain joins TRBV6-6 and TRBJ2-2; 10 bases match TRBD2. There are 17 residues in the CDR3. The germline V gene encodes CDR1 MNHNY and CDR2 SVGAGI (reference sequence). V lost 5 bases, J lost 3 bases, and 9 bases stayed unmatched.

The genes are TRBV18 and TRBJ2-5, with D unresolved. Germline CDR1 reads KGHSH; CDR2 reads LQKENI. CDR3 length equals 15 residues. Trimming stripped 0 bases from V and 2 bases from J, with 10 bases between. CDR3 amino acids: CASSPPSRAQETQYF. The CDR3 DNA reads as TGTGCCAGCTCACCACCCAGTCGAGCGCAAGAGACCCAGTACTTC. Supplemented by reference TRBV18 and TRBJ2-5, the full variable domain reads NAGVMQNPRHLVRRRGQEARLRCSPMKGHSHVYWYRQLPEEGLKFMVYLQKENIIDESGMPKERFSAEFPKEGPSILRIQQVVRGDSAAYFCASSPPSRAQETQYFGPGTRLLVL.

The chain couples TRBV7-2 to TRBJ2-7, with D possibly being TRBD1 (5 bases). V gave up 2 bases and J gave up 3 bases, with 8 bases separating them. Germline loops: CDR1 SGHTA, CDR2 FQGNSA. The CDR3 contains 13 residues. CDR3 bases: TGTGCCAGCAGCTTAACCAGGGACTACGAGCAGTACTTC. Amino acid sequence: CASSLTRDYEQYF.

The chain links TRBV30 to TRBJ2-7; 7 positions match TRBD1. This CDR3 contains 12 residues. The junction had 7 bases not matched to a gene; V was cut back by 5 bases and J by 6 bases. Germline CDR1 GTSNPN, CDR2 SVGIG (reference sequence). The CDR3 DNA sequence: TGTGCCTGGGGTACAGGGGCGGGCGAGCAGTACTTC. This sequence encodes CAWGTGAGEQYF. Combining the CDR3 with reference TRBV30 and TRBJ2-7 gives the whole variable domain SQTIHQWPATLVQPVGSPLSLECTVEGTSNPNLYWYRQAAGRGLQLLFYSVGIGQISSEVPQNLSASRPQDRQFILSSKKLLLSDSGFYLCAWGTGAGEQYFGPGTRLTVT.

The chain couples TRBV15 to TRBJ2-3; TRBD1 matches 8 bases. The CDR3 length is 16 residues. The germline V gene has CDR1 LNHNV and CDR2 YYDKDF (reference sequence). V shed 1 base, J shed 2 bases, and the junction held 5 bases outside the gene matches. In DNA, the CDR3 is TGTGCCACCAGCAGAGGGGACAGGTTACCCACAGATACGCAGTATTTT. It codes for CATSRGDRLPTDTQYF.

The CDR3 nucleotides are TGCGCCAGCAGCTTGGGGGCCCCTAGCGGCCCTTACAATGAGCAGTTCTTC. The encoded protein is CASSLGAPSGPYNEQFF. The J gene is TRBJ2-1, the V gene TRBV5-1; TRBD2 matches 7 bases. CDR1 SGHRS and CDR2 YFSETQ come from the germline V gene. The CDR3 has 17 amino acids. Trimming took 0 bases from V and 4 from J; bases not matched to a gene: 10.